The 5 T cell receptor beta chains listed next were all sequenced from one sample in a study of T-cell memory formation after mild COVID-19 (dated by TCRdb to about 2021). The method was 5' RACE. These reads were obtained on an Illumina NovaSeq 6000. TCRdb reprocessed the public reads (quality trimming at Q25 with fastp, clone calling with MiXCR) and kept in-frame beta chains. Rows with a matching CDR3 protein are joined into one entry that keeps the most common DNA and genes. The sample includes about 340,000 distinct CDR3 sequences, with 13% observed a single time. 20% to 25% of the sample is held by the ten biggest clonotypes. The sequencing input was PBMCs or a T cell subset sorted from them (not recorded which). The receptors originated from a man aged 18 to 29 who had mild COVID-19 (a few samples of this study predate the infection). The sample titles of this study are shuffled in the database, so cell type and time point are left out; the donor was told from shared clones.

The gene calls are TRBV5-1 and TRBJ1-2, with D possibly matching TRBD1 (6 bases). This CDR3 is built from 13 residues. V was shortened by 0 bases and J by 10 bases, with 13 bases between the two germline ends. Per the germline V gene, CDR1 is SGHRS and CDR2 is YFSETQ. The CDR3 protein is CASSLGRDRNYTF. The CDR3 bases are TGCGCCAGCAGCTTGGGAAGAGACAGGAACTACACCTTC. Looking up the rest from reference TRBV5-1 and TRBJ1-2 gives the full variable domain: KAGVTQTPRYLIKTRGQQVTLSCSPISGHRSVSWYQQTPGQGLQFLFEYFSETQRNKGNFPGRFSGRQFSNSRSEMNVSTLELGDSALYLCASSLGRDRNYTFGSGTRLTVV.

This clonotype was seen many times. CDR3 bases: TGCAGTGCTAGAGATGGGGGAAACGCTAATGAAAAACTGTTTTTT. It is translated as CSARDGGNANEKLFF. The V gene is TRBV20-1, the J gene TRBJ1-4, with D maybe TRBD1 (5 bases). Trimming pared 0 bases from V and 3 bases from J, leaving 11 bases between. From germline, CDR1 is DFQATT and CDR2 SNEGSKA (reference sequence). The CDR3 sequence is 15 residues long.

The rearrangement links TRBV6-1 to TRBJ2-3; D uncertain. Per the germline V gene, CDR1 is MNHNS and CDR2 is SASEGT. This CDR3 has 11 residues. Trimming pared 5 bases from V and 8 bases from J, leaving 8 bases between. CDR3: CASSRSGTQYF. In DNA form, the CDR3 reads TGTGCCAGCAGTCGGTCGGGTACGCAGTATTTT.

The gene calls are TRBV24-1 and TRBJ2-3; D may be TRBD1 or TRBD2 (5 bases each). The length of the CDR3 is 13 residues. Germline assignment: CDR1 KGHDR and CDR2 SFDVKD. V shed 5 bases and J shed 6 bases, with 11 bases lying between them. The chain's CDR3 is CATSVPEGDTQYF. The CDR3, as DNA: TGTGCCACCAGTGTCCCTGAGGGGGATACGCAGTATTTT.

This clonotype was seen more than once but under ten times. The chain is built from TRBV12-5 and TRBJ2-7; either TRBD1 or TRBD2 may supply D (6 bases each). The CDR3 has 15 residues. V lost 0 bases and J 5 bases, leaving 14 bases between the germline ends. CDR1 and CDR2 (germline): LGHNT, FRNRAP. The CDR3 loop is CASGLVGLGGNEQYF. The CDR3 nucleotides are TGTGCTAGTGGTTTGGTGGGACTTGGGGGCAACGAGCAGTACTTC.